The T cell receptor beta chain described here comes from a study of human T cells and chemical hapten exposure. Time point reported: pre-sensitization, week 0. The treatment was: therapeutic diphenylcyclopropenone sensitization with weekly scalp DPC. This clonotype turned up a few times. Each CDR3 protein is one row after TCRdb ran MiXCR on the RACE reads. Of around 120,000 distinct CDR3 sequences listed, approximately 15% were seen once; the top ten hold roughly 2.8%. V was clipped by 3 bases and J by 4 bases, with 12 bases between them. CDR1 KGHSH and CDR2 LQKENI come from the germline V gene. The CDR3 length is 14 residues.

V and J are TRBV18 and TRBJ1-2; D uncertain. This clonotype was obtained from a woman younger than 30 with alopecia areata. Some clones in this sample may be carry-over from other donors' samples. This specimen was whole blood, taken in connection with sensitization to the hapten diphenylcyclopropenone (DPC). The CDR3 reads CASSPGMDLYGYTF. CDR3 in DNA: TGTGCCAGCTCACCCGGGATGGACCTCTATGGCTACACCTTC.